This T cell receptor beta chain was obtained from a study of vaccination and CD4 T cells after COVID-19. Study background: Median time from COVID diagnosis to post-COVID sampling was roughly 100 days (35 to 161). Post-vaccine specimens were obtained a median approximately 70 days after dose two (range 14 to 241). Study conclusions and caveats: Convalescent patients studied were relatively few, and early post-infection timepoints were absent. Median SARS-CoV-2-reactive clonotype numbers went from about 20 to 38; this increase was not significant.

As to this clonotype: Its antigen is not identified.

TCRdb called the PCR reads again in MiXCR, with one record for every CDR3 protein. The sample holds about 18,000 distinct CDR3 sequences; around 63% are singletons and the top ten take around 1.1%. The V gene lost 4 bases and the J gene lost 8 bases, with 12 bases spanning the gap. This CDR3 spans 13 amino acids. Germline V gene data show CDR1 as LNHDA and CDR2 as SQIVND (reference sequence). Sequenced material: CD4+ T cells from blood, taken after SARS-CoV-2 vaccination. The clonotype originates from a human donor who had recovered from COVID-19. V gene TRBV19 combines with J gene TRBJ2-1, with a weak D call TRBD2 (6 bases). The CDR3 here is CASSNGLRDEQFF. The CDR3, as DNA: TGTGCCAGTAGTAATGGACTACGCGATGAGCAGTTCTTC.